Below are 18 T cell receptor beta chains sequenced from a single sample in a study of T cells after yellow fever vaccination. Via MiXCR, TCRdb re-called the 5' RACE reads, giving one row per CDR3 protein. There are approximately 300,000 distinct CDR3 sequences in the sample; 8.5% to 10% occur only once, and about a sixth lies in the top ten. Source: PBMCs, taken on the day of the first yellow fever vaccination. These receptors all come from a man younger than 35 who received the YFV17D yellow fever vaccine.

The genes are TRBV5-1 and TRBJ2-1, with 8 bases fitting TRBD1. Germline values: CDR1 SGHRS, CDR2 YFSETQ. The CDR3 has 15 residues. V was clipped by 5 bases and J by 4 bases; unmatched bases: 8. The CDR3 sequence: CASRQGDRLYNEQFF. The CDR3, as DNA: TGCGCCAGCAGGCAGGGGGACAGGCTATACAATGAGCAGTTCTTC.

This clonotype was counted between two and nine times. The chain uses TRBV5-1 and TRBJ2-7; 11 nucleotides line up with TRBD2. Germline V lookup: CDR1 SGHRS, CDR2 YFSETQ. The trim removed 2 bases at V and 7 bases at J, leaving 8 bases unmatched. CDR3 length: 15 amino acids. The CDR3 spells CASSFLAGGGEEQYF. The CDR3 nucleotides read TGCGCCAGCAGCTTTCTAGCGGGGGGCGGGGAGGAGCAGTACTTC.

This clonotype was seen a few times. The chain uses TRBV18 and TRBJ1-5, with TRBD1 as a possible D gene (5 bases). The CDR3 runs to 13 residues. Trimming removed 3 bases from V and 7 bases from J, with 10 bases in between. In germline, CDR1 is KGHSH, CDR2 LQKENI. The CDR3 here is CASSPGDIQPQHF. In DNA form, the CDR3 reads TGTGCCAGCTCACCGGGGGATATACAGCCCCAGCATTTT.

CDR3 nucleotides: TGCGCCAGCAGCCGCGACGTCCCGGGAGTTAACTATGGCTACACCTTC. Protein: CASSRDVPGVNYGYTF. V gene TRBV4-3 combines with J gene TRBJ1-2; D uncertain. There are 16 residues in the CDR3. Trimming pared 4 bases from V and 1 base from J, leaving 16 bases between. Germline V gene lookup returns CDR1 LGHNA and CDR2 YSLEER.

This clonotype was seen a few times. The J gene is TRBJ2-7, the V gene TRBV2; weak D call: TRBD2 (7 bases). CDR1 and CDR2 (germline): SNHLY, FYNNEI. V shed 3 bases and J shed 0 bases, with 12 bases lying between them. The CDR3 totals 15 residues. CDR3 nucleotides: TGTGCCAGCAGTGATAGGGGGGGCCCCTCCTACGAGCAGTACTTC. Its protein is CASSDRGGPSYEQYF.

This clonotype was seen a handful of times. The CDR3 reads CASSRRTGGYQPQHF. The CDR3 DNA follows: TGTGCCAGCAGTCGGAGGACAGGGGGCTATCAGCCCCAGCATTTT. The J gene is TRBJ1-5, the V gene TRBV5-6, with TRBD1 identical over 11 bases. Germline-derived CDR1 and CDR2 are SGHDT and YYEEEE. After removal of 5 bases from V and 5 bases from J, the junction contained 6 bases not matched to a gene. The CDR3 has 15 amino acids.

In this sample, this clonotype turned up many times. This sequence joins TRBV12-3 or TRBV12-4 and TRBJ2-2; D gene uncertain. The CDR3 totals 13 residues. Trimming left V 3 bases short and J 6 bases short, with 8 bases between. The CDR3 nucleotides are TGTGCCAGCAGTTTTCAGTCGGCCGGGGAGCTGTTTTTT. Protein: CASSFQSAGELFF.

The chain uses TRBV12-3 or TRBV12-4 and TRBJ2-1; 7 bases map to TRBD1. CDR3 length equals 14 residues. The V and J ends lost 2 bases and 4 bases, in that order; junction bases with no gene match: 2. CDR3 protein: CASSLPDRYNEQFF. DNA of the CDR3: TGTGCCAGCAGTTTACCGGACAGGTACAATGAGCAGTTCTTC.

The rearrangement joins TRBV3-1 to TRBJ1-2, with a possible D match to TRBD1 (6 bases). V was pared by 5 bases and J by 2 bases, with 12 bases between. From germline, CDR1 is LGHDT and CDR2 YNNKEL (reference sequence). This CDR3 comprises 14 residues. This CDR3 is CASSDGQRNYGYTF. The CDR3 DNA reads TGTGCCAGCAGCGACGGACAGAGAAACTATGGCTACACCTTC.

This clonotype was observed many times. The V and J genes are TRBV11-2 and TRBJ2-5; a possible D gene is TRBD2 (6 bases). V was cut by 5 bases and J by 7 bases, with 20 bases left in between. Germline V lookup: CDR1 SGHAT, CDR2 FQNNGV. The CDR3 contains 15 residues. The CDR3 DNA reads TGTGCCAGCAGCCAACCACCTACTAGCTTCGGGACCCAGTACTTC. Translating gives CASSQPPTSFGTQYF.

In its sample, this clonotype was seen a few times. The chain is built from TRBV4-1 and TRBJ1-1; 9 nucleotides line up with TRBD1. The CDR3 runs 13 residues. J lost 8 bases, V lost 5 bases, and 6 bases had no gene match. The germline V gene has CDR1 MGHRA and CDR2 YSYEKL. In DNA, the CDR3 is TGCGCCAGCAGCACCCGGACAGGGGCAGAAGCTTTCTTT. This gives the protein CASSTRTGAEAFF.

V is TRBV12-3 or TRBV12-4 and J is TRBJ2-6, with D possibly being TRBD1 (7 bases). CDR3 length: 18 residues. The V and J ends lost 2 bases and 0 bases respectively, with 14 bases between them. The CDR3 DNA reads as TGTGCCAGCAGTTTATCTGCAGGGGGGCCCTCTGGGGCCAACGTCCTGACTTTC. Its protein is CASSLSAGGPSGANVLTF.

The table lists this clonotype with a few counts. The chain recombines TRBV7-3 with TRBJ2-7; 9 bases are a match to TRBD1. The V segment lost 5 bases and the J segment 3 bases; nucleotides outside the gene matches: 2. This CDR3 has 13 residues. Germline V lookup: CDR1 SGHTA, CDR2 FQGTGA. CDR3 in amino acids: CASSQTGGYEQYF. CDR3 in DNA: TGTGCCAGCAGCCAGACAGGGGGCTACGAGCAGTACTTC.

V gene TRBV11-2 combines with J gene TRBJ2-1, with 12 bases lining up with TRBD2. Germline values: CDR1 SGHAT, CDR2 FQNNGV. The CDR3 has 18 amino acids. The V segment lost 2 bases and the J segment 8 bases; nucleotides outside the gene matches: 13. The CDR3 nucleotides are TGTGCCAGCAGCTTACAAACCGGACTAGCGGGGATTGGGTATGAGCAGTTCTTC. This encodes CASSLQTGLAGIGYEQFF.

This chain uses TRBV7-9 with TRBJ2-5; 7 bases map to TRBD2. Losses at the gene ends were 6 bases for V and 4 bases for J; bases not matched to a gene: 5. Germline CDR1 reads SEHNR; CDR2 reads FQNEAQ (reference sequence). The CDR3 runs to 13 residues. The CDR3 protein is CASSPAGVETQYF. The CDR3 nucleotides are TGTGCCAGCAGTCCCGCGGGGGTAGAGACCCAGTACTTC.

CDR3 sequence: CASSDWGLTSTYEQYV. Here the CDR3 DNA reads TGTGCCAGCAGTGACTGGGGTCTGACTTCTACGTACGAGCAGTACGTC. The chain carries TRBV2 and TRBJ2-7, with D uncertain. Per germline, CDR1 SNHLY and CDR2 FYNNEI. The CDR3 sequence is 16 residues long. Trimming removed 3 bases at V and 4 bases at J, with 19 bases between.

This clonotype was seen many times. The chain recombines TRBV7-2 with TRBJ2-3; 7 nucleotides agree with TRBD2. The ends lost 0 bases at V and 4 bases at J; junction bases unmatched: 4. In germline, CDR1 is SGHTA, CDR2 FQGNSA. The CDR3 runs to 15 residues. In DNA form, the CDR3 reads TGTGCCAGCAGCTTAGCTCTGGCGGGGGCAGATACGCAGTATTTT. Protein: CASSLALAGADTQYF.

The chain carries TRBV6-1 and TRBJ1-2; no clear D. This CDR3 contains 13 residues. From germline, CDR1 is MNHNS and CDR2 SASEGT. V lost 5 bases and J 8 bases, leaving 15 bases between the germline ends. CDR3 protein: CASSHAVRGGYTF. CDR3 sequence (DNA): TGTGCCAGCAGTCATGCCGTCAGAGGAGGCTACACCTTC.